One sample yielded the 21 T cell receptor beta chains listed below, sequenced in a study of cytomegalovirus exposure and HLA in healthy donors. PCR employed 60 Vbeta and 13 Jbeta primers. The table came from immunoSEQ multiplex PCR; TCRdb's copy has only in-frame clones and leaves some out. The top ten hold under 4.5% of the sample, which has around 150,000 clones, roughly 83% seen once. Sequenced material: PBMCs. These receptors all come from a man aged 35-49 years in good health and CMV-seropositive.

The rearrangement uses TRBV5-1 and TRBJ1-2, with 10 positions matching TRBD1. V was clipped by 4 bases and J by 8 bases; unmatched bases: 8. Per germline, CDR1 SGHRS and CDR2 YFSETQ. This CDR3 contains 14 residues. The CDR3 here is CASSRDRGQEGYTF. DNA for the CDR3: TGCGCCAGCAGCAGAGACAGGGGGCAAGAAGGCTACACCTTC.

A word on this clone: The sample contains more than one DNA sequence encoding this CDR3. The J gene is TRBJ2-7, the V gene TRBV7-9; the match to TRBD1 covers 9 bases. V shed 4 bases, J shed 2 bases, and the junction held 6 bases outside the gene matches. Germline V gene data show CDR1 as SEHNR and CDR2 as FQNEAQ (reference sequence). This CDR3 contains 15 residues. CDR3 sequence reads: CASSSPGQGAYEQYF. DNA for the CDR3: TGTGCCAGCAGCTCTCCGGGACAGGGCGCCTACGAGCAGTACTTC.

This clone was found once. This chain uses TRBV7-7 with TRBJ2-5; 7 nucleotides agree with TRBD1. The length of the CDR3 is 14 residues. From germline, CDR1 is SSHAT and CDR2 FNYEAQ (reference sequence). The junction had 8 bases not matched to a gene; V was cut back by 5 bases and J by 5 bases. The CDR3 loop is CASSMTGMGETQYF. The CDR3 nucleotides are TGTGCCAGCAGCATGACAGGGATGGGGGAGACCCAGTACTTC.

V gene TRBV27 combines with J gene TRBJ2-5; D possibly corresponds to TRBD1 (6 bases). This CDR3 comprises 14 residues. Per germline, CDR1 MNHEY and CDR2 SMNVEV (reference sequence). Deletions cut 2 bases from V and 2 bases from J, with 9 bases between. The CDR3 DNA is TGTGCCAGCAGTTTACAGCAGGGGCAAGAGACCCAGTACTTC. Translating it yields CASSLQQGQETQYF.

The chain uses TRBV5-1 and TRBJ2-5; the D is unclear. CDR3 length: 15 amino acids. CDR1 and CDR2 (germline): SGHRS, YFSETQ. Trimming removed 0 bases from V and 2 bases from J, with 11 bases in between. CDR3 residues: CASSLAPGTQETQYF. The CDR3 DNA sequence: TGCGCCAGCAGCTTGGCCCCAGGTACGCAAGAGACCCAGTACTTC.

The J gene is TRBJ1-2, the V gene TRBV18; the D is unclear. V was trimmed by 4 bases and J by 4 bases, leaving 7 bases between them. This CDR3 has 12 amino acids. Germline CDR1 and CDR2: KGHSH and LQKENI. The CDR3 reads CASSLQVYGYTF. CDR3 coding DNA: TGTGCCAGCTCACTTCAGGTCTATGGCTACACCTTC. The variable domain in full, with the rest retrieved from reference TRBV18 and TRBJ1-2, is NAGVMQNPRHLVRRRGQEARLRCSPMKGHSHVYWYRQLPEEGLKFMVYLQKENIIDESGMPKERFSAEFPKEGPSILRIQQVVRGDSAAYFCASSLQVYGYTFGSGTRLTVV.

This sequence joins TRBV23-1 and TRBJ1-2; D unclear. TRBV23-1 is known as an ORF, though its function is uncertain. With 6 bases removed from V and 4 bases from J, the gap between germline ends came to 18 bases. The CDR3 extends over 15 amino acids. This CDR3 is CASSPYAGGIYGYTF. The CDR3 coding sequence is TGCGCCAGCAGCCCCTACGCCGGAGGCATCTATGGCTACACCTTC.

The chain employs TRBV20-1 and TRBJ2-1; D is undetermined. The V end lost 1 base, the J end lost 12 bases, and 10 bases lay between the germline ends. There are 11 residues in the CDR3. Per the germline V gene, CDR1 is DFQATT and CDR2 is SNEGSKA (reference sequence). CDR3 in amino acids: CSARVLRGQFF. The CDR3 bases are TGCAGTGCTAGAGTCCTCCGCGGGCAGTTCTTC.

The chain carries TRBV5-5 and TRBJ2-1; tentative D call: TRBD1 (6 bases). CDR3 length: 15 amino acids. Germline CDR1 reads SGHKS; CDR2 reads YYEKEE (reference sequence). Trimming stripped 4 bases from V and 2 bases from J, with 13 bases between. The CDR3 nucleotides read TGTGCCAGCAGCGAAGGGCAGGGGACCTACAATGAGCAGTTCTTC. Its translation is CASSEGQGTYNEQFF.

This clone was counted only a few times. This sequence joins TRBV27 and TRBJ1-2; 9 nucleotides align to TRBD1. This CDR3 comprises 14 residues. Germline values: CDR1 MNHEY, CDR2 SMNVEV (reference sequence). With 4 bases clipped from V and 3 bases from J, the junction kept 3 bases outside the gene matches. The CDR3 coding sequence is TGTGCCAGCAGTTCAGGACAGGGGTACTATGGCTACACCTTC. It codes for CASSSGQGYYGYTF.

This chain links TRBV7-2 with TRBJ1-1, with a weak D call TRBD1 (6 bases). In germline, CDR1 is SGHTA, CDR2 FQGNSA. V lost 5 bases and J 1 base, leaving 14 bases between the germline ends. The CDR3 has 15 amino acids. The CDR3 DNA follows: TGTGCCAGCAGCCCGGCGGGGGGCTCGAACACTGAAGCTTTCTTT. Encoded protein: CASSPAGGSNTEAFF.

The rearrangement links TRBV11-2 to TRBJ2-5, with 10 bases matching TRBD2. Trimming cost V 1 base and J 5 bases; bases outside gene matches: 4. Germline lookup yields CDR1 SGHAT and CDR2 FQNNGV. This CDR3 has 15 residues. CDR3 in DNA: TGTGCCAGCAGCTTAGTTGCTAGCGGGAGTGAGACCCAGTACTTC. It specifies CASSLVASGSETQYF.

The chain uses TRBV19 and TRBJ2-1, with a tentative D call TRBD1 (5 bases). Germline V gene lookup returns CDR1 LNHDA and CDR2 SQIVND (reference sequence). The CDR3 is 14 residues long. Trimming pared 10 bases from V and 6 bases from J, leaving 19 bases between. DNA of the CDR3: TGTGCCACAAAAACCTCAGGGATAGGCAATGAGCAGTTCTTC. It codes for CATKTSGIGNEQFF.

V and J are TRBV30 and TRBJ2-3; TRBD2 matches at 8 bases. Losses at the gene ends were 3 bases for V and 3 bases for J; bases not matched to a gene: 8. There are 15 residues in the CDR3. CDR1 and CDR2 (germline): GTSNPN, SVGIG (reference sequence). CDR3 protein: CAWSWPAGETDTQYF. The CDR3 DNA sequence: TGTGCCTGGAGCTGGCCAGCGGGAGAGACAGATACGCAGTATTTT.

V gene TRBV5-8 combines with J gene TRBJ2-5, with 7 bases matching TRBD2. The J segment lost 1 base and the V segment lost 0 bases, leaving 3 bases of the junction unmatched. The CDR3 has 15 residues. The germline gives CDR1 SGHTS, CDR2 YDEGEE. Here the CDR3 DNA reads TGTGCCAGCAGCTTGGTGTTAGCGGGCCAAGAGACCCAGTACTTC. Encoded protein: CASSLVLAGQETQYF.

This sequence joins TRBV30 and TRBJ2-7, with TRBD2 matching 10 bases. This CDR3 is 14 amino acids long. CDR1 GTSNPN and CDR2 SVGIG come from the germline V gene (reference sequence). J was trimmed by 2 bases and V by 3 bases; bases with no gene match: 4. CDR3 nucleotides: TGTGCCTGGAGCGCTAGCGGGAGCACCTACGAGCAGTACTTC. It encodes CAWSASGSTYEQYF.

The CDR3 loop is CASSVREVYEQFF. For the CDR3, the DNA is TGCGCCAGCAGTGTCCGCGAGGTCTACGAGCAGTTCTTC. The genes are TRBV10-2 and TRBJ2-1; D gene unclear. CDR1 is WSHSY and CDR2 is SAAADI in the germline V gene. The V gene lost 4 bases and the J gene lost 10 bases, with 14 bases spanning the gap. The length of the CDR3 is 13 residues.

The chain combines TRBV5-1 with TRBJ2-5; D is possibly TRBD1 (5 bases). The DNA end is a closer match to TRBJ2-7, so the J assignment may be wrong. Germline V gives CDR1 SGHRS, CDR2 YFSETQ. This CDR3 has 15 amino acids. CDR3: CASSLALGVSYEQYF. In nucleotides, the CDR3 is TGCGCCAGCAGCTTGGCGTTAGGGGTGAGTTACGAGCAGTACTTC.

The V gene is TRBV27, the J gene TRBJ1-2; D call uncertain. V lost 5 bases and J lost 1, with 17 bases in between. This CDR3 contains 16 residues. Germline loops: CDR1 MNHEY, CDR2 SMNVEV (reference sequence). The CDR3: CASSQKVADFNYGYTF. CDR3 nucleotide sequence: TGTGCCAGCAGTCAAAAAGTGGCAGATTTTAACTATGGCTACACCTTC.

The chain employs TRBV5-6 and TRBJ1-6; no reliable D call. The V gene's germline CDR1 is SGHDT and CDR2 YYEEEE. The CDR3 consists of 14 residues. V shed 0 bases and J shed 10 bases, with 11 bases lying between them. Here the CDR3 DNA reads TGTGCCAGCAGCTTGGGAATTTCAAGCTCACCCCTCCACTTT. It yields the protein CASSLGISSSPLHF.

This CDR3 is CASSQDYQGTGELFF. The CDR3 DNA sequence: TGCGCCAGCAGCCAAGATTATCAGGGCACCGGGGAGCTGTTTTTT. V is TRBV4-3 and J is TRBJ2-2; tentatively, D is TRBD1 (5 bases). Between the trimmed V and J ends, which lost 0 bases and 4 bases, there was a span of 9 bases. Germline assignment: CDR1 LGHNA and CDR2 YSLEER. CDR3 length: 15 amino acids.